Given below is one T cell receptor beta chain in context. The entry originates in a study of blood T cell repertoires in COVID-19. In the study overall: Nucleic acid was either cDNA or gDNA, and it came from T cells, B-cell-depleted T cells, or PBMCs.

Authors' data handling: Amplification from reference gene primers served as the basis for estimated nucleated cell counts. Sequencing was performed with immunoSEQ multiplex PCR; in TCRdb, only in-frame clones are kept and a portion is missing. V, J and clone size derive from that table, while D and trimming were established from the DNA sequence. The table includes a few hundred thousand clones, 85% to 90% detected once. V was clipped by 0 bases and J by 3 bases; unmatched bases: 7. This CDR3 is built from 16 residues. Per germline, CDR1 KGHSH and CDR2 LQKENI. V is TRBV18 and J is TRBJ1-2; 7 nucleotides line up with TRBD1. Sequenced input: peripheral blood. This sequence originates from a woman in her 40s who had recovered from COVID-19. The CDR3 spells CASSPPGRGPHYGYTF. The CDR3 region has the DNA TGTGCCAGCTCACCACCGGGAAGGGGGCCTCACTATGGCTACACCTTC. Drawing the rest from reference TRBV18 and TRBJ1-2, the complete variable domain is NAGVMQNPRHLVRRRGQEARLRCSPMKGHSHVYWYRQLPEEGLKFMVYLQKENIIDESGMPKERFSAEFPKEGPSILRIQQVVRGDSAAYFCASSPPGRGPHYGYTFGSGTRLTVV.